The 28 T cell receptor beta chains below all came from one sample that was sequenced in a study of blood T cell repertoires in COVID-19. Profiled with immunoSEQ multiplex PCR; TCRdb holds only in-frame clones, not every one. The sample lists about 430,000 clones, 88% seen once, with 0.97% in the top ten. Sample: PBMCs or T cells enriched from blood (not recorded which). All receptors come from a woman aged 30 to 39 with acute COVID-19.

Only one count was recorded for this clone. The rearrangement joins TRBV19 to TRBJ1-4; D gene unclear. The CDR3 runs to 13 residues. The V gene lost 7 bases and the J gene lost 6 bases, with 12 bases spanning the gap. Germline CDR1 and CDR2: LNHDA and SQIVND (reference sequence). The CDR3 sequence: CASKRTGDEKLFF. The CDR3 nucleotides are TGTGCCAGTAAGCGGACTGGGGATGAAAAACTGTTTTTT.

The CDR3 sequence is CASSTSRTSGVSYEQYF. CDR3 nucleotides: TGTGCCAGCTCAACCAGTCGGACTAGCGGGGTCTCCTACGAGCAGTACTTC. The genes are TRBV18 and TRBJ2-7; 12 bases are a match to TRBD2. Trimming removed 5 bases from V and 0 bases from J; junction bases left unmatched: 8. The CDR3 consists of 17 residues. The germline gives CDR1 KGHSH, CDR2 LQKENI.

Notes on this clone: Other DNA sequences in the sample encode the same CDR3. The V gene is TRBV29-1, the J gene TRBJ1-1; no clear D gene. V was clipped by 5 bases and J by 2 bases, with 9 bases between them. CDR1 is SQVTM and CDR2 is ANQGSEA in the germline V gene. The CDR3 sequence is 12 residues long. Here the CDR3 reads CSVKEGNTEAFF. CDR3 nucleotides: TGCAGCGTTAAGGAGGGCAACACTGAAGCTTTCTTT.

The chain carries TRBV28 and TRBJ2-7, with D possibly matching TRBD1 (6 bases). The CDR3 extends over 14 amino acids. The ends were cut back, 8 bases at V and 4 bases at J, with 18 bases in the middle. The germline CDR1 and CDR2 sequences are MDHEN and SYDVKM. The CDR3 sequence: CASLLPGHPYEQYF. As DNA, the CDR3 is TGTGCCAGCCTATTACCGGGACATCCTTACGAGCAGTACTTC.

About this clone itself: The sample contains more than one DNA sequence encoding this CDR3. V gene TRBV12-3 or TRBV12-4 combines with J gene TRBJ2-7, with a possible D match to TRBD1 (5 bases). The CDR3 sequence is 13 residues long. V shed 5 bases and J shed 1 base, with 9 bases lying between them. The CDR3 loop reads CASSRGPSYEQYF. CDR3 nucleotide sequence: TGTGCCAGCAGTAGGGGTCCATCCTACGAGCAGTACTTC.

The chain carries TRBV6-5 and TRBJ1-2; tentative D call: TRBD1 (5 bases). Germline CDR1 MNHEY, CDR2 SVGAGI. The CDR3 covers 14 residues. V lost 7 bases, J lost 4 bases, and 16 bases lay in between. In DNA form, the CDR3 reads TGTGCCAGCACCCCGGGGGGAGTTGGCTATGGCTACACCTTC. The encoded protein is CASTPGGVGYGYTF.

CDR3 protein: CASSQLSREAFF. Here the CDR3 DNA reads TGTGCCAGCAGCCAACTATCACGCGAAGCTTTCTTT. The rearrangement joins TRBV3-1 (or the pseudogene TRBV3-2) to TRBJ1-1; D is unclear. With 2 bases removed from V and 8 bases from J, the gap between germline ends came to 9 bases. This CDR3 is 12 amino acids long. CDR1 and CDR2 (germline): LGHDT, YNNKEL (reference sequence).

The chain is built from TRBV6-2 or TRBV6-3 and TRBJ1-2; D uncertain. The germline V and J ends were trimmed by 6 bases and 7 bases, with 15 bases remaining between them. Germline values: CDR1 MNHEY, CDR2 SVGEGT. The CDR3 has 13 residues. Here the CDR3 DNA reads TGTGCCAGCAGCCAAAATTCCCCGGGTGGCTACACCTTC. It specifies CASSQNSPGGYTF.

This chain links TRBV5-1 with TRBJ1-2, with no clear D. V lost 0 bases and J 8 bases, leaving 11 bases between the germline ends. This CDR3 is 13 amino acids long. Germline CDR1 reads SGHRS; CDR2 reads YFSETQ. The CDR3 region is CASSLALGEGYTF. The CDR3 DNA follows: TGCGCCAGCAGCTTGGCTCTCGGGGAGGGCTACACCTTC.

The CDR3, as DNA: TGTGCCAGCAGTTACTCGATTCGGGTTAACACTGAAGCTTTCTTT. As protein: CASSYSIRVNTEAFF. This sequence joins TRBV6-5 and TRBJ1-1; D remains ambiguous. The CDR3 covers 15 residues. V lost 0 bases to trimming and J lost 2 bases, with 10 bases between them. Germline CDR1 is MNHEY and CDR2 is SVGAGI.

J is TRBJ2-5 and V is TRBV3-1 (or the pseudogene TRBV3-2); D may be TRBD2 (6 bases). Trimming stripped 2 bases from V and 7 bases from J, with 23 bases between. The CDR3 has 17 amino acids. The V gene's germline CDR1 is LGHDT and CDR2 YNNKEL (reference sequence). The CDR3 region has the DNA TGTGCCAGCAGCCAACCGTGGGATGGGGCTTCGGAGGGGACCCAGTACTTC. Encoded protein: CASSQPWDGASEGTQYF.

The CDR3 sequence: CAWSEVQGANYGYTF. Here the CDR3 DNA reads TGTGCCTGGAGTGAAGTACAGGGGGCCAACTATGGCTACACCTTC. This rearrangement joins TRBV30 to TRBJ1-2; the match to TRBD1 covers 9 bases. The V segment lost 1 base and the J segment 2 bases; nucleotides outside the gene matches: 5. The germline V gene encodes CDR1 GTSNPN and CDR2 SVGIG (reference sequence). This CDR3 has 15 residues.

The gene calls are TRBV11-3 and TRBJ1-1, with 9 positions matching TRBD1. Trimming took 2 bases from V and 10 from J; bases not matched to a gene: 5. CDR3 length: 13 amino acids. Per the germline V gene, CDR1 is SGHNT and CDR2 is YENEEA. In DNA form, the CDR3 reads TGTGCCAGCAGCTTAAAACAGGGGGCTGGAGCTTTCTTT. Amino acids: CASSLKQGAGAFF.

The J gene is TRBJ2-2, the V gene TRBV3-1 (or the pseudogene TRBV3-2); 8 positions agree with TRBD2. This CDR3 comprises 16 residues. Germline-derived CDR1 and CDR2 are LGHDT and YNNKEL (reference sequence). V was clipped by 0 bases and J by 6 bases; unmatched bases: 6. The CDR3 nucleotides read TGTGCCAGCAGCCAAGATAGGCGGGGGGCCCCCGGGGAGCTGTTTTTT. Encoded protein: CASSQDRRGAPGELFF.

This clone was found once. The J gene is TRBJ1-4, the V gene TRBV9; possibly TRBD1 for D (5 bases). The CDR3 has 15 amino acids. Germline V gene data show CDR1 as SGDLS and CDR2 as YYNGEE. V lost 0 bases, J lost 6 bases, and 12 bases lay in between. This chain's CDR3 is CASSVAGRGYEKLFF. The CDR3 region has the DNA TGTGCCAGCAGCGTAGCAGGGAGGGGATATGAAAAACTGTTTTTT.

The chain's CDR3 is CASSVLALTDTQYF. The CDR3 DNA reads TGTGCCAGTAGTGTTCTAGCGTTGACAGATACGCAGTATTTT. The chain has TRBV19 and TRBJ2-3, with TRBD2 as a possible D gene (6 bases). Deletions cut 5 bases from V and 3 bases from J, with 12 bases between. The CDR3 is 14 amino acids. The germline V gene has CDR1 LNHDA and CDR2 SQIVND (reference sequence).

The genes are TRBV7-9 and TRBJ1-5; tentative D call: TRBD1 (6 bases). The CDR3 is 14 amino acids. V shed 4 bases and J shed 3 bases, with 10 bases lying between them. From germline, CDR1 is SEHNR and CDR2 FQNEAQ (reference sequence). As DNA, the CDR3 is TGTGCCAGCAGCTGGCAGGGGTACAATCAGCCCCAGCATTTT. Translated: CASSWQGYNQPQHF.

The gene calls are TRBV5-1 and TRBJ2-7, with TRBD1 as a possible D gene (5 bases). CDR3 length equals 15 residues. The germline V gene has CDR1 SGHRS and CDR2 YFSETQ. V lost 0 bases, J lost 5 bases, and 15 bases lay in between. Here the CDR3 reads CASSLAQGGRNEQYF. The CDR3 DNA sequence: TGCGCCAGCAGCTTGGCCCAGGGCGGACGTAACGAGCAGTACTTC.

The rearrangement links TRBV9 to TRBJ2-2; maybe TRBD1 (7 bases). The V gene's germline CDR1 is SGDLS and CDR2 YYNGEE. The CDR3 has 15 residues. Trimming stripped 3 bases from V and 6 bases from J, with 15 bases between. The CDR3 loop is CASSALEGAAGELFF. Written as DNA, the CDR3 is TGTGCCAGCAGCGCCCTGGAGGGGGCCGCCGGGGAGCTGTTTTTT.

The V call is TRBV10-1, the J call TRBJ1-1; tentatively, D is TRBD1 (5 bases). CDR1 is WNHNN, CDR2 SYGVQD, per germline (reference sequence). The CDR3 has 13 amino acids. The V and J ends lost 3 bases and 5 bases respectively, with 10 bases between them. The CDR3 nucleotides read TGCGCCAGCAGTGACAAAAGGGGAACTGAAGCTTTCTTT. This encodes CASSDKRGTEAFF.

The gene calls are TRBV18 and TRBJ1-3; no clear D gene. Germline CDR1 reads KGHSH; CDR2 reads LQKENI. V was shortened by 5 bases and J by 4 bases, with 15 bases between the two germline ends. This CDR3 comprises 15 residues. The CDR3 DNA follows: TGTGCCAGCTCATCTATAGGTCGCGGAGGAAACACCATATATTTT. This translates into CASSSIGRGGNTIYF. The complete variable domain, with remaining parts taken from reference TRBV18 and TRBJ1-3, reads NAGVMQNPRHLVRRRGQEARLRCSPMKGHSHVYWYRQLPEEGLKFMVYLQKENIIDESGMPKERFSAEFPKEGPSILRIQQVVRGDSAAYFCASSSIGRGGNTIYFGEGSWLTVV.

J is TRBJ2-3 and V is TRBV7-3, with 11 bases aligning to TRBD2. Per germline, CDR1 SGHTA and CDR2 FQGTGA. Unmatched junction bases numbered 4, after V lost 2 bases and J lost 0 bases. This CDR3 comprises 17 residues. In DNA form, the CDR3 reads TGTGCCAGCAGCTTACGGCCTAGCGGGGGGAGCACAGATACGCAGTATTTT. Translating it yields CASSLRPSGGSTDTQYF.

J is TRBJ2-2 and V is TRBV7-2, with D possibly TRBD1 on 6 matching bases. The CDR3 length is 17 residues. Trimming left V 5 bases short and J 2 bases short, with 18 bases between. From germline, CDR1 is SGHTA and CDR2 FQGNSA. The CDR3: CASSPKWGTSNTGELFF. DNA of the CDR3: TGTGCCAGCAGCCCAAAGTGGGGGACAAGCAACACCGGGGAGCTGTTTTTT.

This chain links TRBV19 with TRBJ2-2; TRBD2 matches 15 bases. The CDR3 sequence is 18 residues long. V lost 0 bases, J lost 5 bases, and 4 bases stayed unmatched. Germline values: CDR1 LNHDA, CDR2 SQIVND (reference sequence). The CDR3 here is CASSIEGLAGGPTGELFF. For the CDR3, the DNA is TGTGCCAGTAGTATAGAAGGACTAGCGGGGGGGCCAACCGGGGAGCTGTTTTTT.

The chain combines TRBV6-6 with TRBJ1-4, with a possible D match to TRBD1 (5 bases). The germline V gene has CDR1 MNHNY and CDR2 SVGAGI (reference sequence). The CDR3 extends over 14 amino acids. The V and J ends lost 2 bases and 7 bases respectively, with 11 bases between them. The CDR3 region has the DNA TGTGCCAGCAGTTACGAGTGGGGGGGTGAAAAACTGTTTTTT. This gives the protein CASSYEWGGEKLFF.

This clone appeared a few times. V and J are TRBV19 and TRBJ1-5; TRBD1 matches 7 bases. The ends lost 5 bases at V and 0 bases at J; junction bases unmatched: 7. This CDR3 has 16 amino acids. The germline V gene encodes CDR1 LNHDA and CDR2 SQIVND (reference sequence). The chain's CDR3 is CASSLPGQYSNQPQHF. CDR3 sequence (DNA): TGTGCCAGTAGTTTACCGGGACAGTATAGCAATCAGCCCCAGCATTTT.

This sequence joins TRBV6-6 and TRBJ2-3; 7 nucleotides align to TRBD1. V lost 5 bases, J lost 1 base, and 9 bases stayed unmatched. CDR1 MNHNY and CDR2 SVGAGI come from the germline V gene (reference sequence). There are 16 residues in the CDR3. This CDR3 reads CASSRSTGLGTDTQYF. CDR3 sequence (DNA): TGTGCCAGCAGTCGATCGACAGGGCTTGGCACAGATACGCAGTATTTT.

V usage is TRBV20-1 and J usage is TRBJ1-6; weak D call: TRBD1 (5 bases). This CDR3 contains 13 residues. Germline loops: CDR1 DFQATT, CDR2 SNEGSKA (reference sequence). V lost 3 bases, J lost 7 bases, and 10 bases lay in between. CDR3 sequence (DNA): TGCAGTGCTAGTGGTGGGGGGAATTCACCCCTCCACTTT. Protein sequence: CSASGGGNSPLHF.